The rows below give T cell receptor beta chains drawn from one sample of a study of T cells in Graves' hyperthyroidism and ophthalmopathy. MiXCR, applied by TCRdb to the multiplex PCR reads, yields one record per CDR3 protein. The data contain 550,000 to 700,000 distinct CDR3 sequences, roughly 46% of them singletons. Sequenced: peripheral blood or thyroid tissue (not recorded which). Receptor source: an adult woman with Graves' disease, either hyperthyroidism or ophthalmopathy (not recorded which). CDR3s include the opening cysteine and the closing phenylalanine or tryptophan. D genes are given only for firm matches. Not all rows give a size; the values are once, few, many and, for expanded clones, a class.

d_call: .
clone_size: .
v_call: TRBV4-1
j_call: TRBJ1-2
cdr3_nt: TGCGCCAGCAGCGGCCGACAGACAAAGAACTATGGCTACACCTTC
cdr3_aa: CASSGRQTKNYGYTF

d_call: .
clone_size: many
v_call: TRBV7-9
j_call: TRBJ1-5
cdr3_nt: TGTGCCAGCGCAGGCCAGGTCAGTCAGCCCCAGCATTTT
cdr3_aa: CASAGQVSQPQHF

d_call: .
clone_size: .
v_call: TRBV5-1
j_call: TRBJ2-7
cdr3_nt: TGCGCCAGCAGCTACGGGGCTCACTCCTACGAGCAGTACTTC
cdr3_aa: CASSYGAHSYEQYF

d_call: TRBD1
clone_size: .
v_call: TRBV7-2
j_call: TRBJ2-5
cdr3_nt: TGTGCCAGCAGTCCTCCGGGACAGGGGTTCAAAGAGACCCAGTACTTC
cdr3_aa: CASSPPGQGFKETQYF

d_call: .
clone_size: few
v_call: TRBV28
j_call: TRBJ1-4
cdr3_nt: TGTGCCAGCAGTGAGGGCAGGTTCCCAACTAATGAAAAACTGTTTTTT
cdr3_aa: CASSEGRFPTNEKLFF

d_call: TRBD1
clone_size: .
v_call: TRBV25-1
j_call: TRBJ2-2
cdr3_nt: TGTGCCAGCAGTGTACCGGGACAGGGTGAAGCCGGGGAGCTGTTTTTT
cdr3_aa: CASSVPGQGEAGELFF

d_call: .
clone_size: .
v_call: TRBV15
j_call: TRBJ1-1
cdr3_nt: TGTGCCACCAGCAGTGCTACCTTCGTGAGGGGCACTGAAGCTTTCTTT
cdr3_aa: CATSSATFVRGTEAFF

d_call: .
clone_size: few
v_call: TRBV29-1
j_call: TRBJ2-4
cdr3_nt: TGCAGTGCTAGAGTTCTAGCCAAAAACATTCAGTACTTC
cdr3_aa: CSARVLAKNIQYF

d_call: .
clone_size: many
v_call: TRBV19
j_call: TRBJ2-7
cdr3_nt: TGTGCCAGTAGTATAATCGGGGGGGACAGCCGTTTTGTGTTC
cdr3_aa: CASSIIGGDSRFVF

d_call: .
clone_size: many
v_call: TRBV9
j_call: TRBJ1-1
cdr3_nt: TGTGCCAGCAGCGTAGAAGCAGGGCGGACTGAAGCTTTCTTT
cdr3_aa: CASSVEAGRTEAFF

d_call: .
clone_size: .
v_call: TRBV7-9
j_call: TRBJ1-2
cdr3_nt: TGTGCCAGCAGCCAAAACCCCAGGCAGGTCGAGCCTGGCTACACCTTC
cdr3_aa: CASSQNPRQVEPGYTF

d_call: .
clone_size: .
v_call: TRBV10-3
j_call: TRBJ1-2
cdr3_nt: TGTGCCATCAGTGAAGGGGCAGGGCAGCCGGGAGATTATGGCTACACCTTC
cdr3_aa: CAISEGAGQPGDYGYTF

d_call: .
clone_size: .
v_call: TRBV7-2
j_call: TRBJ1-5
cdr3_nt: TGTGCCAGCAGCCGATGGACCCAAGGCGGGCCCCAGCATTTT
cdr3_aa: CASSRWTQGGPQHF

d_call: TRBD2
clone_size: .
v_call: TRBV7-9
j_call: TRBJ2-6
cdr3_nt: TGTGCCAGCAGCTGGACTAGCGGGTACTCTGGGGCCAACGTCCTGACTTTC
cdr3_aa: CASSWTSGYSGANVLTF

d_call: .
clone_size: many
v_call: TRBV7-9
j_call: TRBJ2-7
cdr3_nt: TGTGCCAGCAGCCTACCCCCTAGGAGGGAGTGGTCCTACGAGCAGTACTTC
cdr3_aa: CASSLPPRREWSYEQYF

d_call: .
clone_size: .
v_call: TRBV20-1
j_call: TRBJ1-4
cdr3_nt: TGCAGTGCTTACCGGGGGGAAAAACTGTTTTTT
cdr3_aa: CSAYRGEKLFF

d_call: .
clone_size: many
v_call: TRBV5-1
j_call: TRBJ1-2
cdr3_nt: TGCGCCAGCAGCTTGGTTGACAGGACTCGGGGCTACACCTTC
cdr3_aa: CASSLVDRTRGYTF

d_call: .
clone_size: few
v_call: TRBV5-1
j_call: TRBJ2-6
cdr3_nt: TGCGCCAGCAGCTTCTGGGTGGAAAAGCGGGGGGCCAACGTCCTGACTTTC
cdr3_aa: CASSFWVEKRGANVLTF

d_call: .
clone_size: many
v_call: TRBV7-9
j_call: TRBJ1-1
cdr3_nt: TGTGCCAGCAGCTTTGGGGGGGGCGACACTGAAGCTTTCTTT
cdr3_aa: CASSFGGGDTEAFF

d_call: TRBD2
clone_size: many
v_call: TRBV5-1
j_call: TRBJ2-2
cdr3_nt: TGCGCCAGCAGCTTTACGGGAGGCGCGGGCGGGGAGCTGTTTTTT
cdr3_aa: CASSFTGGAGGELFF